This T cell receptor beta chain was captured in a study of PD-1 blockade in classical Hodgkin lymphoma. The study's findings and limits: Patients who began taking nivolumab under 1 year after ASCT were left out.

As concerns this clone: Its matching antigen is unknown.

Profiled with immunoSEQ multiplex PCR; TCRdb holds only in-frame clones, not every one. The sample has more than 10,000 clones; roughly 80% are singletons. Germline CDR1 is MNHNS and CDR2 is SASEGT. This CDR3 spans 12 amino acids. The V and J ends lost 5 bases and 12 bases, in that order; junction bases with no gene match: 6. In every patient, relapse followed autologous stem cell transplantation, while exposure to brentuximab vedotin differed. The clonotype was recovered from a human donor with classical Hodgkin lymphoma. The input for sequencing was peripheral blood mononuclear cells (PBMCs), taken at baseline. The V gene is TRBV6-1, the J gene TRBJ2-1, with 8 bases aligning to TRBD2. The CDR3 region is CASSLSAGGQFF. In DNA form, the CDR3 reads TGTGCCAGCAGTCTATCTGCGGGAGGGCAGTTCTTC.